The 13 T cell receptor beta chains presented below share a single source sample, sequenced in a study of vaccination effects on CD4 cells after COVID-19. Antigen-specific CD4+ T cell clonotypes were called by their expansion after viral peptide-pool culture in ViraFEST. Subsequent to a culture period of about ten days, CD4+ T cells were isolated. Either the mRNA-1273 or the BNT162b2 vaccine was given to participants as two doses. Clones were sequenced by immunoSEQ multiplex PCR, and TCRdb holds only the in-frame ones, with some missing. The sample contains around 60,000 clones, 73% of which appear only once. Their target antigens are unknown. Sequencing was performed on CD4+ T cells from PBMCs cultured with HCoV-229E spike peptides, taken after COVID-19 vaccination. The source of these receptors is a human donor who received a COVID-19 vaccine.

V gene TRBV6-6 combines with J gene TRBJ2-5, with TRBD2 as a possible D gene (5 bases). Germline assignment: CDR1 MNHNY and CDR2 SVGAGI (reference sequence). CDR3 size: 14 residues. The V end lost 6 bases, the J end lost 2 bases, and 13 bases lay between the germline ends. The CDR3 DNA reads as TGTGCCAGCAGGATCCGGGATCAGCAAGAGACCCAGTACTTC. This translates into CASRIRDQQETQYF.

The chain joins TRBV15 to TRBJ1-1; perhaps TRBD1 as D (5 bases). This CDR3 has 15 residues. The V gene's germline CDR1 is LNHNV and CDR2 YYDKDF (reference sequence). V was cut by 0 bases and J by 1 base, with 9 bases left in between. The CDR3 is CATSRDPRENTEAFF. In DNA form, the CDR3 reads TGTGCCACCAGCAGAGATCCCAGGGAGAACACTGAAGCTTTCTTT.

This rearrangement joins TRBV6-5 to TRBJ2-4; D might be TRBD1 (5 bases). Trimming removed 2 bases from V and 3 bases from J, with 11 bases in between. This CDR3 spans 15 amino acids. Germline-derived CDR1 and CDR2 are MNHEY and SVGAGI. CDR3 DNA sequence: TGTGCCAGCAGTTACGCCGGCCAGGGCAAAAACATTCAGTACTTC. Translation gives CASSYAGQGKNIQYF.

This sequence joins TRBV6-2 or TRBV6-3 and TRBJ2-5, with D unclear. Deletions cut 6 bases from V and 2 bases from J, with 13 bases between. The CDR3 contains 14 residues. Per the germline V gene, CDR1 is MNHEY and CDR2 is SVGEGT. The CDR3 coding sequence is TGTGCCAGCAGCCCCCGGGTGGATCAAGAGACCCAGTACTTC. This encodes CASSPRVDQETQYF.

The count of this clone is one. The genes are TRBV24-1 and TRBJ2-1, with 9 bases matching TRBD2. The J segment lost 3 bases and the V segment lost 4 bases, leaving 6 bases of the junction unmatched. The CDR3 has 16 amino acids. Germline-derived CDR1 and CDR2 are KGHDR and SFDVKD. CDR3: CATSDSLAGHYNEQFF. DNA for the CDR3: TGTGCCACCAGTGACAGTCTAGCGGGGCACTACAATGAGCAGTTCTTC.

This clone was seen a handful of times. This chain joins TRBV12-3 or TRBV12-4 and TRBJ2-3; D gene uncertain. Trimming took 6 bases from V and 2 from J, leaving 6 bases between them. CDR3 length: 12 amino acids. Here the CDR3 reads CASSLNTDTQYF. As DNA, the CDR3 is TGTGCCAGCAGCCTTAACACAGATACGCAGTATTTT.

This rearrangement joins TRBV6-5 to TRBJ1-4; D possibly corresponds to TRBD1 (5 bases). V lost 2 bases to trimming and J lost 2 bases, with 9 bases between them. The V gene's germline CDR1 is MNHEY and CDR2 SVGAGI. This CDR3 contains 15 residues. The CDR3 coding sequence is TGTGCCAGCAGTTACAGGGGAGGGACTAATGAAAAACTGTTTTTT. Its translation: CASSYRGGTNEKLFF.

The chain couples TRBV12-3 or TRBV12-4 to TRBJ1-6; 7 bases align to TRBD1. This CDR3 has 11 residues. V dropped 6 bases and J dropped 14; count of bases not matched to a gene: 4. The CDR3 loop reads CASSQGQALHF. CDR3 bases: TGTGCCAGCAGCCAAGGACAGGCCCTCCACTTT.

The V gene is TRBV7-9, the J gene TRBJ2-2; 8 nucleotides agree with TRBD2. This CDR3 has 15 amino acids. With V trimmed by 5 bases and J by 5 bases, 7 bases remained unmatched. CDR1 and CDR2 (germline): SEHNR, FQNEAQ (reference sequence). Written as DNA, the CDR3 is TGTGCCAGCAGCCCCGGGACTAGTCCGACCGGGGAGCTGTTTTTT. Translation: CASSPGTSPTGELFF.

The CDR3 is CASSLVAAGELFF. DNA of the CDR3: TGTGCCAGCAGCTTAGTCGCGGCCGGGGAGCTGTTTTTT. The V and J genes are TRBV7-2 and TRBJ2-2, with D uncertain. Trimming stripped 1 base from V and 6 bases from J, with 6 bases between. The length of the CDR3 is 13 residues. Germline CDR1 is SGHTA and CDR2 is FQGNSA.

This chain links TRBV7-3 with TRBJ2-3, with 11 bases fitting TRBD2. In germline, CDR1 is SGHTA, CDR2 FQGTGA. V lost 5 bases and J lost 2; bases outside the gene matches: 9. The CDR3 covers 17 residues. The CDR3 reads CASSRLAGRWATDTQYF. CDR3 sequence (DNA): TGTGCCAGCAGCCGACTAGCGGGGAGATGGGCCACAGATACGCAGTATTTT.

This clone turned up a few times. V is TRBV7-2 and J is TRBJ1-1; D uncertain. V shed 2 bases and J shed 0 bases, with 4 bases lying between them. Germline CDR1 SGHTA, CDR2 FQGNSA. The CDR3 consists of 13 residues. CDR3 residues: CASSLTVNTEAFF. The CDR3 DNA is TGTGCCAGCAGCTTAACAGTGAACACTGAAGCTTTCTTT.

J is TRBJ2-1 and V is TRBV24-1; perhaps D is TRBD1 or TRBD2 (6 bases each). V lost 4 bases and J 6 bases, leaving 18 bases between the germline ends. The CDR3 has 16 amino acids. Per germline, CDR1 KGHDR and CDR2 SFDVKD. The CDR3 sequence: CATSDPVRGASNEQFF. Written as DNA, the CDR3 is TGTGCCACCAGTGACCCCGTGAGGGGGGCGAGCAATGAGCAGTTCTTC.